This TCR beta chain emerged from a study of T cells in Graves' hyperthyroidism and ophthalmopathy. The germline gives CDR1 MDHEN, CDR2 SYDVKM. The CDR3 has 15 amino acids. The junction had 9 bases not matched to a gene; V was cut back by 4 bases and J by 7 bases. Diagnoses rested on clinical symptoms, serum thyroxine and TRAb, thyroid ultrasound and orbital computed tomography. Each 10 ml fresh peripheral blood draw supplied the PBMCs. This clonotype came up a few times. Its antigen is currently unknown. Findings of the study overall: Most expanded thyroid clonotypes above 0.001 recurred in blood.

The investigators amplified TCR beta CDR3 regions from RNA transcripts. Researchers ran a first-round RT-PCR on the TCR CDR3 using the HTBI primer set. One entry per CDR3 protein, called by TCRdb with MiXCR from the multiplex PCR reads. The data hold 490,000 or so distinct CDR3 sequences, with 15% to 20% observed a single time. The source of this sequence is a woman younger than 45 with Graves' ophthalmopathy. The V and J genes are TRBV28 and TRBJ2-1, with 8 bases fitting TRBD2. Sequences were obtained from blood. Written as DNA, the CDR3 is TGTGCCAGCAGTTCAGCCGGGGGGGGGGGGAATGAGCAGTTCTTC. Its protein product is CASSSAGGGGNEQFF.